One and the same sample provided the 19 T cell receptor beta chains below, sequenced in a study of a mutant IDH1 vaccine in newly diagnosed glioma. The time point here: week 35, safety follow-up. The content of each vaccine dose was 300 ug of mutant IDH1 20-mer peptide, and topical imiquimod accompanied it. Data came from immunoSEQ multiplex PCR; TCRdb stores just in-frame clones and leaves some out. This sample has roughly 26,000 clones; approximately 87% occur once, and the top ten carry around 31%. What these receptors recognize is not known. The specimen was PBMCs, collected from a glioma patient whose treatment included an IDH1 peptide vaccine. The receptors here all came from a man aged 30 to 45 with glioma.

The V gene is TRBV27, the J gene TRBJ1-1; D ambiguous. V dropped 2 bases and J dropped 2 bases, with 6 bases sitting between them. Germline values: CDR1 MNHEY, CDR2 SMNVEV (reference sequence). The CDR3 has 13 amino acids. DNA of the CDR3: TGTGCCAGCAGTTTAGTGGCTAACACTGAAGCTTTCTTT. This translates into CASSLVANTEAFF.

This chain links TRBV5-4 with TRBJ2-1, with a tentative D call TRBD1 (6 bases). Germline CDR1 SGHNT, CDR2 YYREEE (reference sequence). V gave up 1 base and J gave up 3 bases, with 8 bases separating them. The length of the CDR3 is 14 residues. Here the CDR3 reads CASSLKTGYNEQFF. CDR3 nucleotides: TGTGCCAGCAGCTTGAAGACAGGCTACAATGAGCAGTTCTTC.

This chain uses TRBV6-5 with TRBJ1-1, with 7 positions matching TRBD1. This CDR3 contains 14 residues. Germline lookup yields CDR1 MNHEY and CDR2 SVGAGI. Unmatched junction bases numbered 5, after V lost 7 bases and J lost 0 bases. The CDR3 DNA reads TGTGCCAGCAAAAAACAGGGGATGAACACTGAAGCTTTCTTT. Translated: CASKKQGMNTEAFF.

Only one count was recorded for this clone. CDR3 bases: TGCGCCAGCAGCCATGATGGGGGGGGAGACTACGAGCAGTACTTC. Translation gives CASSHDGGGDYEQYF. The chain has TRBV4-1 and TRBJ2-7; 7 bases are shared with TRBD2. CDR1 and CDR2 from the germline V gene are MGHRA and YSYEKL. This CDR3 contains 15 residues. With 3 bases clipped from V and 3 bases from J, the junction kept 8 bases outside the gene matches.

This chain links TRBV19 with TRBJ2-2; D may correspond to TRBD1 or TRBD2 (5 bases each). Germline CDR1 is LNHDA and CDR2 is SQIVND (reference sequence). This CDR3 has 16 residues. V was pared by 4 bases and J by 2 bases, with 14 bases between. CDR3 loop: CASSRRAGLNTGELFF. CDR3 nucleotides: TGTGCCAGTAGTAGGCGGGCAGGGCTCAACACCGGGGAGCTGTTTTTT. The variable domain in full, completed from reference TRBV19 and TRBJ2-2, reads DGGITQSPKYLFRKEGQNVTLSCEQNLNHDAMYWYRQDPGQGLRLIYYSQIVNDFQKGDIAEGYSVSREKKESFPLTVTSAQKNPTAFYLCASSRRAGLNTGELFFGEGSRLTVL.

The J gene is TRBJ1-5, the V gene TRBV19; 9 nucleotides align to TRBD1. The germline V gene encodes CDR1 LNHDA and CDR2 SQIVND (reference sequence). Losses at the gene ends were 6 bases for V and 3 bases for J; bases not matched to a gene: 6. The CDR3 runs to 15 residues. The CDR3 is CASRGDRDYNQPQHF. DNA for the CDR3: TGTGCCAGTAGAGGGGACAGGGACTACAATCAGCCCCAGCATTTT.

This chain connects TRBV6-5 to TRBJ2-5, with D unresolved. This CDR3 comprises 15 residues. V lost 5 bases and J 6 bases, leaving 19 bases between the germline ends. Germline CDR1 and CDR2: MNHEY and SVGAGI. The CDR3 sequence: CASSNTGPVSKTQYF. The CDR3 DNA reads as TGTGCCAGCAGTAATACGGGCCCGGTTTCGAAGACCCAGTACTTC.

The chain recombines TRBV18 with TRBJ2-7; TRBD2 agrees at 10 bases. Germline V gene lookup returns CDR1 KGHSH and CDR2 LQKENI. The CDR3 extends over 16 amino acids. V was pared by 2 bases and J by 0 bases, with 4 bases of the junction left unmatched. The CDR3 protein is CASSPLASGSSYEQYF. The CDR3 nucleotides are TGTGCCAGCTCACCATTAGCTAGCGGGAGCTCCTACGAGCAGTACTTC.

This clone was recorded once. This sequence joins TRBV29-1 and TRBJ2-7; possibly TRBD2 for D (5 bases). The germline V and J ends were trimmed by 4 bases and 2 bases, with 6 bases remaining between them. CDR3 length equals 11 residues. CDR1 and CDR2 (germline): SQVTM, ANQGSEA. Here the CDR3 reads CSVAAAYEQYF. The CDR3 nucleotides read TGCAGCGTTGCAGCGGCCTACGAGCAGTACTTC.

The chain is built from TRBV27 and TRBJ2-7; D might be TRBD1 or TRBD2, each matching 5 bases. This CDR3 is 16 amino acids long. Germline lookup yields CDR1 MNHEY and CDR2 SMNVEV (reference sequence). V gave up 4 bases and J gave up 0 bases, with 16 bases separating them. The CDR3 region has the DNA TGTGCCAGCAGTTATAGAGGGACCATCAGCTCCTACGAGCAGTACTTC. Translated: CASSYRGTISSYEQYF.

The rearrangement uses TRBV9 and TRBJ2-3; no firm D call. Germline V gene data show CDR1 as SGDLS and CDR2 as YYNGEE. V lost 3 bases and J lost 0, with 17 bases in between. The CDR3 spans 17 residues. The CDR3 is CASSEVDIRSSTDTQYF. CDR3 in DNA: TGTGCCAGCAGCGAGGTAGATATAAGGTCCAGCACAGATACGCAGTATTTT.

A single count supports this clone. The chain uses TRBV29-1 and TRBJ1-5; 11 nucleotides line up with TRBD1. J lost 4 bases, V lost 6 bases, and 14 bases had no gene match. This CDR3 is built from 17 residues. Germline CDR1 reads SQVTM; CDR2 reads ANQGSEA. The CDR3 reads CSVQLRTGTGGNQPQHF. The CDR3 DNA reads TGCAGCGTACAACTTCGGACCGGGACAGGGGGAAATCAGCCCCAGCATTTT.

The chain carries TRBV27 and TRBJ2-7; TRBD1 might be the D (6 bases). Germline loops: CDR1 MNHEY, CDR2 SMNVEV (reference sequence). The V end was cut by 4 bases, the J end by 2 bases, with 12 bases between. The CDR3 sequence is 14 residues long. The CDR3 loop is CASSSNRVTYEQYF. The CDR3, as DNA: TGTGCCAGCAGTTCCAACAGGGTGACCTACGAGCAGTACTTC.

The gene calls are TRBV5-1 and TRBJ2-1; D is possibly TRBD2 (6 bases). The CDR3 runs to 18 residues. Trimming left V 4 bases short and J 10 bases short, with 30 bases between. The germline V gene has CDR1 SGHRS and CDR2 YFSETQ. The CDR3 spells CASSQVGRGGVGPGEQFF. The CDR3 nucleotides read TGCGCCAGCAGCCAGGTAGGTCGGGGAGGCGTCGGTCCAGGAGAGCAGTTCTTC.

The chain is built from TRBV6-5 and TRBJ1-5; TRBD1 matches at 9 bases. The length of the CDR3 is 14 residues. The V gene end was trimmed by 4 bases and the J gene end by 7 bases; junction bases not matched to a gene: 5. Germline-derived CDR1 and CDR2 are MNHEY and SVGAGI. CDR3 sequence reads: CASSLGQGGQPQHF. CDR3 nucleotide sequence: TGTGCCAGCAGTTTGGGACAGGGCGGACAGCCCCAGCATTTT.

The table lists this clone with a few counts. The chain carries TRBV10-3 and TRBJ1-1; possibly TRBD1 for D (6 bases). Germline CDR1 and CDR2: ENHRY and SYGVKD. The germline V and J ends were trimmed by 5 bases and 6 bases, with 13 bases remaining between them. The CDR3 spans 13 residues. CDR3 nucleotides: TGTGCCATCAGTTCCAGGGGAATACCTGAAGCTTTCTTT. Translated: CAISSRGIPEAFF.

The CDR3 spells CSAIGRYEQYF. Written as DNA, the CDR3 is TGCAGTGCTATAGGTCGCTACGAGCAGTACTTC. The chain employs TRBV20-1 and TRBJ2-7; no clear D gene. There are 11 residues in the CDR3. CDR1 is DFQATT and CDR2 is SNEGSKA in the germline V gene (reference sequence). The V gene lost 4 bases and the J gene lost 3 bases, with 7 bases spanning the gap.

This clone has just a few counts. CDR3 region: CASSLADGRKTF. CDR3 DNA sequence: TGTGCCAGCAGCTTGGCCGACGGGAGAAAGACTTTC. The chain uses TRBV5-6 and TRBJ2-6; TRBD2 might be the D (6 bases). This CDR3 comprises 12 residues. Trimming took 0 bases from V and 18 from J, leaving 13 bases between them. The germline gives CDR1 SGHDT, CDR2 YYEEEE.

The J gene is TRBJ2-5, the V gene TRBV14, with 7 bases matching TRBD2. The length of the CDR3 is 17 residues. Trimming removed 0 bases from V and 2 bases from J; junction bases left unmatched: 9. Germline CDR1 is SGHDN and CDR2 is FVKESK. CDR3 sequence: CASSQEREASGQETQYF. CDR3 bases: TGTGCCAGCAGCCAAGAAAGGGAGGCTAGCGGACAAGAGACCCAGTACTTC. Looking up the rest from reference TRBV14 and TRBJ2-5 gives the full variable domain: EAGVTQFPSHSVIEKGQTVTLRCDPISGHDNLYWYRRVMGKEIKFLLHFVKESKQDESGMPNNRFLAERTGGTYSTLKVQPAELEDSGVYFCASSQEREASGQETQYFGPGTRLLVL.